This TCR beta chain was captured in a study of blood T cell repertoires in COVID-19. Turning to the study itself: Samples taken during acute and convalescent COVID-19 were collected in the United States, Italy and Spain.

Trimming pared 6 bases from V and 7 bases from J, leaving 10 bases between. This CDR3 comprises 11 residues. Per germline, CDR1 MDHEN and CDR2 SYDVKM. The table came from immunoSEQ multiplex PCR; TCRdb's copy has only in-frame clones and leaves some out. Among 260,000 or so clones listed, 83% were seen once. V is TRBV28 and J is TRBJ2-7; D not certain. This clonotype originated in an elderly man with acute or convalescent COVID-19. The sample taken for sequencing was peripheral blood. CDR3 amino acids: CASRGVLEQYF. DNA of the CDR3: TGTGCCAGCAGGGGCGTGTTGGAGCAGTACTTC.